A single T cell receptor (beta chain) is shown here with its context. Sequencing used immunoSEQ multiplex PCR; TCRdb keeps in-frame clones, though not all of them. The table includes more than 95,000 clones, approximately 89% detected once. This sample is part of a study of T cell responses to AZD1222 COVID-19 vaccine. Germline loops: CDR1 MNHEY, CDR2 SVGAGI. The V end lost 0 bases, the J end lost 0 bases, and 6 bases lay between the germline ends. The CDR3 extends over 15 amino acids. The TCR originated in an adult in good health. This material consisted of peripheral blood, taken on day 0 of AZD1222 vaccination. The gene calls are TRBV6-5 and TRBJ1-5; unclear D gene. The CDR3 nucleotides are TGTGCCAGCAGTTACTCTCTCTATAGCAATCAGCCCCAGCATTTT. It codes for CASSYSLYSNQPQHF.